This T cell receptor (beta chain) was recorded in a study of patients and donors after allogeneic stem cell transplantation. TCRdb used MiXCR to reprocess the RT-PCR reads, holding one entry per CDR3 protein. Of about 87,000 distinct CDR3 sequences in the sample, less than 5% were seen once. This CDR3 has 15 amino acids. V lost 4 bases to trimming and J lost 0 bases, with 10 bases between them. Germline V gives CDR1 SGHRS, CDR2 YFSETQ. This clonotype is termed medium-sized. The receptor comes from a human donor who was either an allogeneic HSCT recipient or a stem cell or donor lymphocyte infusion donor (not recorded which). It is not recorded whose cells these are; they may come from a transplant donor. V gene TRBV5-1 combines with J gene TRBJ2-2, with a tentative D call TRBD1 (5 bases). The sequenced sample was blood, either unsorted or a sorted T cell fraction (not recorded which). The CDR3 sequence: CASSPDTTNTGELFF. The DNA for the CDR3 is TGCGCCAGCAGCCCGGACACTACGAACACCGGGGAGCTGTTTTTT.